The present entry profiles one TCR beta chain with its context. These data belong to a study of blood T cell repertoires in COVID-19. Study-wide background: Donors in the United States, Italy and Spain gave samples during acute or convalescent COVID-19.

Libraries were prepared by immunoSEQ multiplex PCR; TCRdb keeps only in-frame clonotypes and omits some of them. This sample has under 250,000 clones, with about 90% found just once. CDR3 length: 16 residues. The germline V gene has CDR1 MGHRA and CDR2 YSYEKL. V lost 0 bases to trimming and J lost 6 bases, with 15 bases between them. This chain connects TRBV4-1 to TRBJ1-5; D perhaps matches TRBD1 (5 bases). This receptor was taken from a man between 18 and 35 years old with active or convalescent COVID-19. Input material: peripheral blood. This CDR3 reads CASSQDIGGGSQPQHF. The CDR3 region has the DNA TGCGCCAGCAGCCAAGATATTGGGGGAGGGAGTCAGCCCCAGCATTTT.